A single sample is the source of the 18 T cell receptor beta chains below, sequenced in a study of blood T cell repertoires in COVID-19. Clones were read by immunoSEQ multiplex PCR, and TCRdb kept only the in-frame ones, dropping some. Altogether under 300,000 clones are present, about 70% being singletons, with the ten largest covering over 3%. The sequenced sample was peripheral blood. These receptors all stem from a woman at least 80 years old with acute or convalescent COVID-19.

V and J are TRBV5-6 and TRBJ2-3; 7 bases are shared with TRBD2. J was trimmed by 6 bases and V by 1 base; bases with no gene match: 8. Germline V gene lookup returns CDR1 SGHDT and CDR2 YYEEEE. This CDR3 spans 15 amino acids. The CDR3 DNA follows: TGTGCCAGCAGCTTGTACCTAGCGCGGGGGGATACGCAGTATTTT. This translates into CASSLYLARGDTQYF.

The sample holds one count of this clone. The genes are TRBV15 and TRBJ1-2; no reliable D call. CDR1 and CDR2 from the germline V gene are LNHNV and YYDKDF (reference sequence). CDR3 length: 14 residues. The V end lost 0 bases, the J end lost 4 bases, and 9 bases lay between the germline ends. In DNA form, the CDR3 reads TGTGCCACCAGCAGAGAACCCAGGCCCTATGGCTACACCTTC. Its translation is CATSREPRPYGYTF.

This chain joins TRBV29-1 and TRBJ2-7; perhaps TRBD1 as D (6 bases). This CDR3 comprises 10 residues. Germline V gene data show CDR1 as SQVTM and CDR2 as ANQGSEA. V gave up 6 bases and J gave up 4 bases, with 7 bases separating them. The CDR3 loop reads CSVGQYEQYF. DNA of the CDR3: TGCAGCGTAGGACAGTACGAGCAGTACTTC.

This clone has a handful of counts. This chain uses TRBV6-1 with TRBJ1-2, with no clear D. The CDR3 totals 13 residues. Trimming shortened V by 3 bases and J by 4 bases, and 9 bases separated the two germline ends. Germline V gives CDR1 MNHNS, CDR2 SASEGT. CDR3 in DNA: TGTGCCAGCAGTGATTATTTCAGCTATGGCTACACCTTC. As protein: CASSDYFSYGYTF.

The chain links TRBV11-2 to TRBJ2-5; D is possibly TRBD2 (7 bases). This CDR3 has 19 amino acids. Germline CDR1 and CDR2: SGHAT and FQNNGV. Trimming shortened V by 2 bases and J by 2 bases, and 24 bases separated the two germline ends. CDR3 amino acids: CASSLSLIGGGGTQETQYF. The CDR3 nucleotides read TGTGCCAGCAGCTTATCACTAATTGGAGGGGGGGGAACTCAAGAGACCCAGTACTTC.

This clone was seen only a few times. The DNA for the CDR3 is TGTGCCAGCTCACCCCAGACAGGCTTCGAGGCTTTCTTT. This translates into CASSPQTGFEAFF. This chain links TRBV18 with TRBJ1-1, with TRBD1 as a possible D gene (6 bases). The V gene's germline CDR1 is KGHSH and CDR2 LQKENI. CDR3 size: 13 residues. The ends were cut back, 3 bases at V and 11 bases at J, with 16 bases in the middle.

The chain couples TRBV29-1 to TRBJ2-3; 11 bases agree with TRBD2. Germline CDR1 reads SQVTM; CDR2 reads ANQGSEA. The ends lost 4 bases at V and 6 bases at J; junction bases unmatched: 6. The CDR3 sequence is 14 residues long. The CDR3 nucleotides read TGCAGCGTTGCCGGGACTAGCGGAAAGGATACGCAGTATTTT. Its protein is CSVAGTSGKDTQYF.

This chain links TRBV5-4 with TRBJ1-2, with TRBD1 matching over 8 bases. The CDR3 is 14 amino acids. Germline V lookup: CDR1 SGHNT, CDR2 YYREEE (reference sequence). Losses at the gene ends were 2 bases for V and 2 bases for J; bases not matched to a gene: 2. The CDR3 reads CASSFRDRNYGYTF. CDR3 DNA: TGTGCCAGCAGCTTCCGGGACAGGAACTATGGCTACACCTTC.

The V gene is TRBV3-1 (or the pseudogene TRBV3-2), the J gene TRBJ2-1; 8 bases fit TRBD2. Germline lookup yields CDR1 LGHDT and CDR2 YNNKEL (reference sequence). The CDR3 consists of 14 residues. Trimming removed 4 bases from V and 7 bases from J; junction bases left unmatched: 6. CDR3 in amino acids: CASSPGGGANEQFF. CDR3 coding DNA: TGTGCCAGCAGCCCGGGAGGGGGGGCGAATGAGCAGTTCTTC.

CDR3: CAINRGLRGYTF. The CDR3 nucleotides read TGTGCCATCAACAGGGGGCTTCGTGGCTACACCTTC. The chain joins TRBV6-5 to TRBJ1-2; 9 bases map to TRBD1. Per germline, CDR1 MNHEY and CDR2 SVGAGI. This CDR3 is 12 amino acids long. The J segment lost 7 bases and the V segment lost 10 bases, leaving 7 bases of the junction unmatched.

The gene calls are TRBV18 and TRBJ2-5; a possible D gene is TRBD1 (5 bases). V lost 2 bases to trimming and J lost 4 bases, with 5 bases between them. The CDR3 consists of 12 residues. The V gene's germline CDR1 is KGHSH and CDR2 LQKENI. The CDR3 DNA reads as TGTGCCAGCTCACCAAGGGGAGAGACCCAGTACTTC. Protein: CASSPRGETQYF.

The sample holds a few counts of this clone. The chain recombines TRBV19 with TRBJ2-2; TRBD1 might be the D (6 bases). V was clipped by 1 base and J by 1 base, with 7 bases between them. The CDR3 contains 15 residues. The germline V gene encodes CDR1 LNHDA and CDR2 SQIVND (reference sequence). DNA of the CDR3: TGTGCCAGTAGTATAGTAGGGGGGAACACCGGGGAGCTGTTTTTT. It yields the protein CASSIVGGNTGELFF.

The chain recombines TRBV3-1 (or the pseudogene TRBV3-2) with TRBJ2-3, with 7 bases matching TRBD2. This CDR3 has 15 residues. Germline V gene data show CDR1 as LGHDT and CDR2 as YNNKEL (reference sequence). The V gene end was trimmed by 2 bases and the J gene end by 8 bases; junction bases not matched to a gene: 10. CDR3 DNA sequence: TGTGCCAGCAGCCAATTTCTGTTGGGGGGGGGTACGCAGTATTTT. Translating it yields CASSQFLLGGGTQYF.

CDR3: CASSGHSYEQYF. CDR3 coding DNA: TGCGCCAGCAGTGGGCATTCCTACGAGCAGTACTTC. The chain carries TRBV10-2 and TRBJ2-7; D is uncertain. The CDR3 is made up of 12 amino acids. V was clipped by 4 bases and J by 1 base, with 5 bases between them. Germline assignment: CDR1 WSHSY and CDR2 SAAADI.

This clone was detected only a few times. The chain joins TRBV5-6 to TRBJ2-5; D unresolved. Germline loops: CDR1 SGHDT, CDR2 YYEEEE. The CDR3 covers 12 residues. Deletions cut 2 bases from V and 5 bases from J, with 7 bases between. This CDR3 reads CASSFATETQYF. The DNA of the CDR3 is TGTGCCAGCAGCTTTGCTACGGAGACCCAGTACTTC. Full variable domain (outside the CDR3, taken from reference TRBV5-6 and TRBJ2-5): DAGVTQSPTHLIKTRGQQVTLRCSPKSGHDTVSWYQQALGQGPQFIFQYYEEEERQRGNFPDRFSGHQFPNYSSELNVNALLLGDSALYLCASSFATETQYFGPGTRLLVL.

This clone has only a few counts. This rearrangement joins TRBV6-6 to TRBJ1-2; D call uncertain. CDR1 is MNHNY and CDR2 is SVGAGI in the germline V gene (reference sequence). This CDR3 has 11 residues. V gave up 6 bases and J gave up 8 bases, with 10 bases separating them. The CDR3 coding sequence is TGTGCCAGCAGCCCCGGTTCAGGCTACACCTTC. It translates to CASSPGSGYTF.

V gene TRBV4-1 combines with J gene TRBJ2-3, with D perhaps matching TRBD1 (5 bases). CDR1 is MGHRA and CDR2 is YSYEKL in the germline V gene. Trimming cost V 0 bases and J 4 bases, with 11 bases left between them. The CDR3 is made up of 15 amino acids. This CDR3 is CASSQETALPDTQYF. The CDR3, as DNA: TGCGCCAGCAGCCAAGAGACAGCACTACCAGATACGCAGTATTTT.

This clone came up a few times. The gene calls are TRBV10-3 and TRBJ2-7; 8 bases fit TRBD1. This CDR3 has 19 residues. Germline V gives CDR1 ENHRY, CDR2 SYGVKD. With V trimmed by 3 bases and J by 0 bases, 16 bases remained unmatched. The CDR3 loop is CAISEGGQASYRFSYEQYF. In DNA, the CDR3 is TGTGCCATCAGTGAAGGGGGACAGGCCAGCTACAGATTCTCCTACGAGCAGTACTTC.